The 9 T cell receptor beta chains below were found in one sample sequenced in a study of blood T cell repertoires in COVID-19 (dated by TCRdb to the early 2020s). The library was produced with the immunoSEQ multiplex PCR assay. The table comes from immuneACCESS by way of TCRdb, which keeps in-frame sequences with V and J called. Part of the clones is missing from these tables; in studies checked, under half for an unresolved V gene and the rest for unknown reasons. This sample comprises some 38,000 clones, more than 80% of them detected only once. 9% to 10% of the sample belongs to the ten largest clones. The sample comprised peripheral blood. These receptors were collected from a man between 60 and 70 years old in a cohort sampled during active COVID-19.

The gene calls are TRBV24-1 and TRBJ1-3; D is ambiguous. Germline values: CDR1 KGHDR, CDR2 SFDVKD. This CDR3 has 14 amino acids. V lost 4 bases, J lost 2 bases, and 8 bases lay in between. CDR3 protein: CATSESGAGNTIYF. The CDR3 DNA reads as TGTGCCACCAGTGAGTCCGGTGCTGGAAACACCATATATTTT.

The sample holds a few counts of this clone. The V and J genes are TRBV7-8 and TRBJ2-7; no definite D call. Deletions cut 8 bases from V and 0 bases from J, with 17 bases between. Germline values: CDR1 SGHVS, CDR2 FQNEAQ. The CDR3 has 15 residues. CDR3 in amino acids: CASASGPSFSYEQYF. The CDR3 nucleotides are TGTGCCAGCGCTTCGGGTCCCTCCTTCTCCTACGAGCAGTACTTC.

This chain uses TRBV3-1 (or the pseudogene TRBV3-2) with TRBJ2-1; 9 bases align to TRBD2. V lost 4 bases to trimming and J lost 6 bases; unmatched junction nucleotides: 13. Germline loops: CDR1 LGHDT, CDR2 YNNKEL (reference sequence). This CDR3 spans 17 amino acids. CDR3 coding DNA: TGTGCCAGCAGCCTGGGCTGGGCTAGCGGGATTCGCAATGAGCAGTTCTTC. The encoded protein is CASSLGWASGIRNEQFF.

The J gene is TRBJ1-1, the V gene TRBV7-2, with TRBD1 identical over 9 bases. This CDR3 is 13 amino acids long. The junction had 2 bases not matched to a gene; V was cut back by 5 bases and J by 4 bases. The germline V gene encodes CDR1 SGHTA and CDR2 FQGNSA. The CDR3 DNA sequence: TGTGCCAGCAGCCCGACAGGGGGCACTGAAGCTTTCTTT. Translation gives CASSPTGGTEAFF.

The chain combines TRBV6-5 with TRBJ2-5; D is perhaps TRBD2 (6 bases). CDR1 and CDR2 (germline): MNHEY, SVGAGI. CDR3 length equals 13 residues. V was trimmed by 7 bases and J by 1 base, leaving 10 bases between them. The CDR3 coding sequence is TGTGCCAGCACCCATAGCGGCCAAGAGACCCAGTACTTC. Its translation: CASTHSGQETQYF.

The chain links TRBV4-1 to TRBJ2-1, with 9 bases matching TRBD1. The germline V gene encodes CDR1 MGHRA and CDR2 YSYEKL. V was clipped by 3 bases and J by 2 bases; unmatched bases: 8. The CDR3 consists of 17 residues. The CDR3 region has the DNA TGCGCCAGCAGCCATAAGTCTGGGACAGGGCCCTACAATGAGCAGTTCTTC. Protein: CASSHKSGTGPYNEQFF.

This clone is deemed medium-sized (0.01 to 0.1%). Different DNA sequences within this sample yield the same CDR3. The genes are TRBV9 and TRBJ1-3; weak D call: TRBD1 (5 bases). Germline V gene sequence: CDR1 SGDLS, CDR2 YYNGEE. V gave up 0 bases and J gave up 4 bases, with 5 bases separating them. The CDR3 is 13 residues long. The CDR3 DNA follows: TGTGCCAGCAGCGTAGAGGGGGGAAACACCATATATTTT. Translation: CASSVEGGNTIYF.

The rearrangement links TRBV18 to TRBJ1-5; unclear D gene. Trimming pared 4 bases from V and 4 bases from J, leaving 14 bases between. The CDR3 spans 15 residues. The germline V gene has CDR1 KGHSH and CDR2 LQKENI. CDR3 protein: CASSQEAGSNQPQHF. CDR3 bases: TGTGCCAGCTCACAAGAAGCGGGTTCTAATCAGCCCCAGCATTTT.

The genes are TRBV7-9 and TRBJ2-3; TRBD2 might be the D (5 bases). Germline assignment: CDR1 SEHNR and CDR2 FQNEAQ (reference sequence). The V and J ends lost 6 bases and 2 bases respectively, with 18 bases between them. CDR3 length: 16 amino acids. The CDR3 DNA sequence: TGTGCCAGCAGTCCCCCCCGGAATAGCGCCACAGATACGCAGTATTTT. It specifies CASSPPRNSATDTQYF. The whole variable domain, filled in from reference TRBV7-9 and TRBJ2-3, reads DTGVSQNPRHKITKRGQNVTFRCDPISEHNRLYWYRQTLGQGPEFLTYFQNEAQLEKSRLLSDRFSAERPKGSFSTLEIQRTEQGDSAMYLCASSPPRNSATDTQYFGPGTRLTVL.